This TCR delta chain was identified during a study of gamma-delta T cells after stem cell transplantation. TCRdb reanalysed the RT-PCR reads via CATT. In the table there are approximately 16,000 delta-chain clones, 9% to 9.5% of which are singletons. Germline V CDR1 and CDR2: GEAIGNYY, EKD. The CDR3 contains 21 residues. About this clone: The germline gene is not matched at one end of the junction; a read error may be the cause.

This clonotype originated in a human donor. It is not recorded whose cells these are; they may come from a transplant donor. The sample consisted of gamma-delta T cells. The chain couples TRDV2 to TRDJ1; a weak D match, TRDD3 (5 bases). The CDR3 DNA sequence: TGTGCCTGTGACACCGTTGAGTACAACCGGCTTACTGGTGTACTCACCGCTAAACTCATCTTT. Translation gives CACDTVEYNRLTGVLTAKLIF.